Each of the 30 T cell receptor beta chains below was sequenced from the same sample in a study of T cell responses to AZD1222 COVID-19 vaccine. Method: immunoSEQ multiplex PCR; TCRdb's copy keeps in-frame clones and lacks some. The data contain approximately 90,000 clones, approximately 86% of them singletons. The sequences come from peripheral blood, collected on day 0 of AZD1222 vaccination. The receptors originated from an adult in good health.

This clone was detected once. V gene TRBV7-8 combines with J gene TRBJ2-7; D is ambiguous. V dropped 5 bases and J dropped 4 bases, with 6 bases sitting between them. The CDR3 contains 11 residues. Germline V gene sequence: CDR1 SGHVS, CDR2 FQNEAQ. CDR3 DNA sequence: TGTGCCAGCAGCCTAAGGTACGAGCAGTACTTC. Translated, it gives CASSLRYEQYF.

The rearrangement joins TRBV7-6 to TRBJ2-5; a possible D gene is TRBD1 (7 bases). V lost 6 bases to trimming and J lost 1 base, with 12 bases between them. CDR1 and CDR2 (germline): SGHVS, FNYEAQ. This CDR3 is built from 14 residues. Written as DNA, the CDR3 is TGTGCCAGCAGTCAGGGGGGAAGCCAAGAGACCCAGTACTTC. This codes for CASSQGGSQETQYF.

This clone turned up a few times. This chain connects TRBV7-9 to TRBJ1-5, with unresolved D. Trimming took 3 bases from V and 3 from J, leaving 9 bases between them. CDR1 SEHNR and CDR2 FQNEAQ come from the germline V gene (reference sequence). The CDR3 loop spans 14 amino acids. The CDR3 spells CASSFLGYNQPQHF. The DNA of the CDR3 is TGTGCCAGCAGCTTTTTAGGTTACAATCAGCCCCAGCATTTT. Filled out from reference TRBV7-9 and TRBJ1-5, the complete variable domain reads DTGVSQNPRHKITKRGQNVTFRCDPISEHNRLYWYRQTLGQGPEFLTYFQNEAQLEKSRLLSDRFSAERPKGSFSTLEIQRTEQGDSAMYLCASSFLGYNQPQHFGDGTRLSIL.

The rearrangement links TRBV3-1 (or the pseudogene TRBV3-2) to TRBJ2-7; D gene unclear. Germline CDR1 LGHDT, CDR2 YNNKEL (reference sequence). Trimming left V 2 bases short and J 4 bases short, with 3 bases between. There are 11 residues in the CDR3. The CDR3 DNA reads as TGTGCCAGCAGCCAACTGTACGAGCAGTACTTC. Encoded protein: CASSQLYEQYF.

The V call is TRBV19, the J call TRBJ1-2, with 7 nucleotides matching TRBD1. V gave up 5 bases and J gave up 0 bases; unmatched junction bases: 6. In germline, CDR1 is LNHDA, CDR2 SQIVND (reference sequence). The CDR3 spans 15 residues. The CDR3 region has the DNA TGTGCCAGTAGTCCCTGGGACAGCACTAACTATGGCTACACCTTC. It yields the protein CASSPWDSTNYGYTF.

The V and J genes are TRBV9 and TRBJ2-5, with unresolved D. The ends were cut back, 2 bases at V and 3 bases at J, with 5 bases in the middle. The length of the CDR3 is 12 residues. CDR1 and CDR2 (germline): SGDLS, YYNGEE. CDR3 in DNA: TGTGCCAGCAGCGTGAAAGAAGAGACCCAGTACTTC. It specifies CASSVKEETQYF.

This rearrangement joins TRBV30 to TRBJ1-5; 10 bases are a match to TRBD1. V shed 1 base and J 4 bases; nucleotides not matched to a gene: 4. This CDR3 contains 15 residues. Germline lookup yields CDR1 GTSNPN and CDR2 SVGIG (reference sequence). CDR3 amino acids: CAWSERTGGNQPQHF. The DNA for the CDR3 is TGTGCCTGGAGTGAGCGGACAGGGGGTAATCAGCCCCAGCATTTT.

The V gene is TRBV27, the J gene TRBJ1-1, with TRBD1 as a possible D gene (6 bases). With 3 bases removed from V and 6 bases from J, the gap between germline ends came to 17 bases. Germline V CDR1 and CDR2: MNHEY, SMNVEV (reference sequence). This CDR3 contains 15 residues. The CDR3 loop reads CASSFTASGDAEAFF. CDR3 DNA: TGTGCCAGCAGTTTCACGGCCTCAGGGGACGCTGAAGCTTTCTTT.

The V and J genes are TRBV5-1 and TRBJ1-6; D is unresolved. The germline V gene has CDR1 SGHRS and CDR2 YFSETQ. Between the trimmed V and J ends, which lost 5 bases and 4 bases, there was a span of 4 bases. This CDR3 is built from 12 residues. The CDR3: CASRDYNSPLHF. The CDR3 bases are TGCGCCAGCAGGGATTATAATTCACCCCTCCACTTT.

In its sample, this clone was seen a few times. This chain connects TRBV27 to TRBJ1-2; the D gene is possibly TRBD1 (5 bases). Trimming took off 5 bases at V and 8 bases at J, with 18 bases between the two ends. In germline, CDR1 is MNHEY, CDR2 SMNVEV (reference sequence). This CDR3 region has 14 residues. The CDR3 spells CASSPNPTAGGYTF. As DNA, the CDR3 is TGTGCCAGCAGTCCCAACCCGACAGCGGGCGGCTACACCTTC.

The genes are TRBV19 and TRBJ2-2, with TRBD2 matching 13 bases. This CDR3 contains 15 residues. Germline CDR1 and CDR2: LNHDA and SQIVND (reference sequence). The V gene end was trimmed by 7 bases and the J gene end by 8 bases; junction bases not matched to a gene: 7. The CDR3 DNA is TGTGCCAGTAACATACTAGCGGGAGGGGCTGGGGAGCTGTTTTTT. This encodes CASNILAGGAGELFF.

CDR3 in DNA: TGTGCCAGCAGGTTAGGCGGGAGCTACGAGCAGTACTTC. Its protein is CASRLGGSYEQYF. The chain recombines TRBV28 with TRBJ2-7; 7 nucleotides line up with TRBD2. Germline V gene data show CDR1 as MDHEN and CDR2 as SYDVKM. V lost 6 bases and J lost 3; bases outside the gene matches: 5. The CDR3 sequence is 13 residues long.

The chain employs TRBV24-1 and TRBJ2-1; D possibly corresponds to TRBD2 (6 bases). Deletions cut 4 bases from V and 7 bases from J, with 16 bases between. This CDR3 has 15 residues. The germline gives CDR1 KGHDR, CDR2 SFDVKD. CDR3 DNA: TGTGCCACCAGTGACCCGAGGGGACTTTCGAATGAGCAGTTCTTC. Translating gives CATSDPRGLSNEQFF.

The J gene is TRBJ2-5, the V gene TRBV7-2; D gene uncertain. V lost 3 bases, J lost 1 base, and 6 bases lay in between. Germline CDR1 SGHTA, CDR2 FQGNSA. This CDR3 spans 13 amino acids. The CDR3, as DNA: TGTGCCAGCAGCTTCCAGCTCCAAGAGACCCAGTACTTC. As protein: CASSFQLQETQYF.

This chain links TRBV20-1 with TRBJ2-7; D uncertain. Looked up from germline, CDR1 is DFQATT and CDR2 is SNEGSKA (reference sequence). With 0 bases removed from V and 7 bases from J, the gap between germline ends came to 7 bases. The CDR3 runs to 11 residues. CDR3 DNA sequence: TGCAGTGCTAGAGATCTCGCGGAGCAGTACTTC. Translation: CSARDLAEQYF.

The rearrangement uses TRBV6-6 and TRBJ1-2; 8 bases match TRBD1. The V and J ends lost 7 bases and 7 bases, in that order; junction bases with no gene match: 5. Germline CDR1 reads MNHNY; CDR2 reads SVGAGI (reference sequence). The length of the CDR3 is 12 residues. The CDR3 spells CASTIRGLGYTF. The DNA for the CDR3 is TGTGCCAGCACAATCAGGGGGCTTGGCTACACCTTC.

The chain joins TRBV7-9 to TRBJ2-7, with 8 bases aligning to TRBD2. The germline V gene encodes CDR1 SEHNR and CDR2 FQNEAQ (reference sequence). V shed 5 bases, J shed 0 bases, and the junction held 9 bases outside the gene matches. The CDR3 is made up of 16 amino acids. The CDR3 DNA follows: TGTGCCAGCAGCCCCCCCATAGCGGGATCCTCCTACGAGCAGTACTTC. The encoded protein is CASSPPIAGSSYEQYF.

CDR3 loop: CASTAHGAKETQYF. CDR3 bases: TGTGCCAGCACAGCCCATGGGGCAAAAGAGACCCAGTACTTC. J is TRBJ2-5 and V is TRBV6-5; possible D gene TRBD1, 5 bases. Deletions cut 7 bases from V and 3 bases from J, with 15 bases between. The CDR3 spans 14 residues. Looked up from germline, CDR1 is MNHEY and CDR2 is SVGAGI.

The rearrangement uses TRBV5-1 and TRBJ1-5, with 8 bases identical to TRBD1. The V gene's germline CDR1 is SGHRS and CDR2 YFSETQ. This CDR3 is 14 amino acids long. The junction had 4 bases not matched to a gene; V was cut back by 2 bases and J by 6 bases. The CDR3 DNA reads as TGCGCCAGCAGCTTAACAGGGGGGGTTCAGCCCCAGCATTTT. Protein: CASSLTGGVQPQHF.

The V gene is TRBV6-6, the J gene TRBJ1-2; no reliable D call. V was cut by 2 bases and J by 4 bases, with 11 bases left in between. The germline gives CDR1 MNHNY, CDR2 SVGAGI (reference sequence). The CDR3 extends over 14 amino acids. The CDR3 sequence is CASSYQVVAYGYTF. The CDR3 DNA sequence: TGTGCCAGCAGTTACCAGGTCGTCGCCTATGGCTACACCTTC.

The chain combines TRBV3-1 (or the pseudogene TRBV3-2) with TRBJ2-3; 7 bases agree with TRBD2. After removal of 7 bases from V and 2 bases from J, the junction contained 21 bases not matched to a gene. CDR1 is LGHDT and CDR2 is YNNKEL in the germline V gene (reference sequence). The CDR3 loop spans 19 amino acids. Here the CDR3 DNA reads TGTGCCAGCACCCAGATCGGGGCAAGGGATCGGGAGGCCACAGATACGCAGTATTTT. Translated: CASTQIGARDREATDTQYF.

The CDR3 nucleotides read TGTGCCAGCAGTGAATTTCTGGGACAGGGACCTCAGCCCCAGCATTTT. Protein product: CASSEFLGQGPQPQHF. This sequence joins TRBV6-1 and TRBJ1-5; TRBD1 matches at 9 bases. The V gene's germline CDR1 is MNHNS and CDR2 SASEGT. The CDR3 is 16 amino acids. Germline trimming cut 2 bases from V and 6 bases from J; bases unmatched to any gene: 8.

The count of this clone is one. The gene calls are TRBV5-1 and TRBJ1-1; 9 bases agree with TRBD1. CDR3 size: 16 residues. The germline CDR1 and CDR2 sequences are SGHRS and YFSETQ. Germline trimming cut 4 bases from V and 0 bases from J; bases unmatched to any gene: 7. The CDR3 nucleotides read TGCGCCAGCAGCCCTGGGACAGGGCTCATGAACACTGAAGCTTTCTTT. Translating gives CASSPGTGLMNTEAFF.

This clone was detected many times. The V gene is TRBV6-5, the J gene TRBJ2-2; D remains unclear. Germline V lookup: CDR1 MNHEY, CDR2 SVGAGI. V shed 5 bases and J shed 0 bases, with 10 bases lying between them. The CDR3 is made up of 15 amino acids. CDR3 region: CASSPQRANTGELFF. Written as DNA, the CDR3 is TGTGCCAGCAGTCCACAACGCGCGAACACCGGGGAGCTGTTTTTT.

The chain uses TRBV29-1 and TRBJ2-5; 8 bases are shared with TRBD1. V lost 3 bases and J lost 5; bases outside the gene matches: 5. The CDR3 spans 13 residues. Germline-derived CDR1 and CDR2 are SQVTM and ANQGSEA. The CDR3 region has the DNA TGCAGCGTTGACCCAGGGGGCTTCGAGACCCAGTACTTC. Encoded protein: CSVDPGGFETQYF.

The chain is built from TRBV7-9 and TRBJ1-2; 8 nucleotides line up with TRBD1. CDR1 is SEHNR and CDR2 is FQNEAQ in the germline V gene (reference sequence). After removal of 3 bases from V and 5 bases from J, the junction contained 11 bases not matched to a gene. The CDR3 runs 16 residues. CDR3 bases: TGTGCCAGCAGCTTTAATACTCAGGGGGCATGGTATGGCTACACCTTC. It yields the protein CASSFNTQGAWYGYTF.

V and J are TRBV19 and TRBJ1-5; 10 bases match TRBD1. The CDR3 covers 17 residues. Unmatched junction bases numbered 10, after V lost 2 bases and J lost 6 bases. Germline CDR1 reads LNHDA; CDR2 reads SQIVND (reference sequence). The CDR3 is CASSIFAGTGAFQPQHF. The CDR3 DNA is TGTGCCAGTAGTATATTTGCCGGGACAGGGGCGTTTCAGCCCCAGCATTTT.

The CDR3 nucleotides are TGCGCCAGCAGCTACTCTTCCTCGAACCCTATGCGGGAGGGCCTCTACGAGCAGTACTTC. Its translation is CASSYSSSNPMREGLYEQYF. This sequence joins TRBV5-1 and TRBJ2-7, with TRBD2 matching over 9 bases. The CDR3 length is 20 residues. V trimming: 3 bases; J trimming: 3 bases; junction bases outside the gene matches: 22. CDR1 SGHRS and CDR2 YFSETQ come from the germline V gene.

This clone is a singleton in its sample. The chain combines TRBV5-4 with TRBJ1-6, with TRBD1 as a possible D gene (6 bases). V lost 0 bases to trimming and J lost 6 bases, with 7 bases between them. Germline V gene data show CDR1 as SGHNT and CDR2 as YYREEE (reference sequence). The CDR3 totals 14 residues. In DNA, the CDR3 is TGTGCCAGCAGCTTGGAGGGGGTTAATTCACCCCTCCACTTT. Its protein product is CASSLEGVNSPLHF.

V usage is TRBV11-2 and J usage is TRBJ2-7; the match to TRBD1 covers 9 bases. The CDR3 is 14 amino acids. The V gene end was trimmed by 5 bases and the J gene end by 2 bases; junction bases not matched to a gene: 4. CDR1 is SGHAT, CDR2 FQNNGV, per germline. CDR3 loop: CASSHGTGTYEQYF. Written as DNA, the CDR3 is TGTGCCAGCAGCCATGGGACAGGGACCTACGAGCAGTACTTC.